This entry lists 25 T cell receptor beta chains sequenced from one sample in a study of regulatory T cells in long-lasting Graves disease. The sample's time point: persistent/refractory GD, antithyroid drugs over 5 years with positive TRAb. TCR sequences were obtained from RNA taken from PBMCs. iRepertoire HTBI primers and Arm-PCR of CDR3 regions built TCR beta libraries. TCRdb reprocessed the multiplex PCR reads via MiXCR and lists one record per CDR3 protein. The sample has about 470,000 distinct CDR3 sequences, roughly 21% seen once. Specimen: peripheral blood mononuclear cells (PBMCs), collected when the disease was refractory, from a patient treated with antithyroid drugs. All receptors come from a female donor with Graves disease.

This chain joins TRBV30 and TRBJ1-2; 8 bases agree with TRBD1. J gave up 4 bases and V 3 bases, and 4 bases lay outside the gene matches. Looked up from germline, CDR1 is GTSNPN and CDR2 is SVGIG (reference sequence). The CDR3 runs 13 residues. The CDR3 sequence is CAWSDRGGYGYTF. The CDR3 bases are TGTGCCTGGAGCGACAGGGGTGGCTATGGCTACACCTTC.

J is TRBJ2-1 and V is TRBV27; no clear D. Germline values: CDR1 MNHEY, CDR2 SMNVEV (reference sequence). CDR3 size: 12 residues. Trimming cost V 3 bases and J 8 bases, with 8 bases left between them. The CDR3 DNA follows: TGTGCCAGCAGTTTTCCCGGCGATGAGCAGTTCTTC. Protein sequence: CASSFPGDEQFF.

Details on this clonotype: A read error may be the cause here, since a much bigger clone is one base away. The chain has TRBV27 and TRBJ1-5, with D uncertain. This CDR3 has 13 amino acids. CDR1 MNHEY and CDR2 SMNVEV come from the germline V gene (reference sequence). CDR3 region: CASNLKSNQPQHF. The CDR3 nucleotides read TGTGCCAGCAATTTAAAGTCTAACCAGCCCCAGCATTTT.

This clonotype has ten or more counts. The genes are TRBV2 and TRBJ2-5, with 9 positions matching TRBD1. Germline-derived CDR1 and CDR2 are SNHLY and FYNNEI. V shed 6 bases, J shed 4 bases, and the junction held 9 bases outside the gene matches. CDR3 size: 15 residues. CDR3 coding DNA: TGTGCCAGCAGCGCCGAGGGACAGGGATCAGAGACCCAGTACTTC. This translates into CASSAEGQGSETQYF.

There are many counts of this clonotype. The J gene is TRBJ1-2, the V gene TRBV2; 9 bases align to TRBD1. V lost 4 bases to trimming and J lost 8 bases; unmatched junction nucleotides: 5. Germline V CDR1 and CDR2: SNHLY, FYNNEI. The CDR3 is 13 residues long. This chain's CDR3 is CASSADRGEGYTF. CDR3 DNA sequence: TGTGCCAGCAGTGCGGACAGGGGAGAAGGCTACACCTTC.

This clonotype was seen many times. This chain connects TRBV20-1 to TRBJ2-5, with D tentatively TRBD1 (6 bases). The ends were cut back, 0 bases at V and 1 base at J, with 9 bases in the middle. Germline values: CDR1 DFQATT, CDR2 SNEGSKA (reference sequence). The CDR3 contains 14 residues. CDR3 protein: CSAREVQGQETQYF. Here the CDR3 DNA reads TGCAGTGCTAGAGAGGTACAGGGCCAAGAGACCCAGTACTTC.

This chain joins TRBV29-1 and TRBJ2-6, with D possibly being TRBD2 (5 bases). This CDR3 contains 14 residues. Germline V gene sequence: CDR1 SQVTM, CDR2 ANQGSEA. V lost 4 bases and J 1 base, leaving 8 bases between the germline ends. For the CDR3, the DNA is TGCAGCGTTGCCCGGGGTTCTGGGGCCAACGTCCTGACTTTC. It specifies CSVARGSGANVLTF. The variable domain in full, with the rest retrieved from reference TRBV29-1 and TRBJ2-6, is SAVISQKPSRDICQRGTSLTIQCQVDSQVTMMFWYRQQPGQSLTLIATANQGSEATYESGFVIDKFPISRPNLTFSTLTVSNMSPEDSSIYLCSVARGSGANVLTFGAGSRLTVL.

V gene TRBV20-1 combines with J gene TRBJ1-1, with 9 nucleotides matching TRBD1. Trimming at V came to 5 bases and at J to 6 bases, leaving 7 bases not matched to a gene. CDR1 and CDR2 (germline): DFQATT, SNEGSKA (reference sequence). There are 13 residues in the CDR3. As DNA, the CDR3 is TGCAGTGCTTACCGGGACAGGGAGGCTGAAGCTTTCTTT. Encoded protein: CSAYRDREAEAFF.

The chain joins TRBV7-2 to TRBJ1-1; D is unclear. The CDR3 sequence is 13 residues long. V was shortened by 4 bases and J by 0 bases, with 6 bases between the two germline ends. Germline assignment: CDR1 SGHTA and CDR2 FQGNSA. The CDR3 DNA reads TGTGCCAGCAGCTGGGCTTTGAACACTGAAGCTTTCTTT. This codes for CASSWALNTEAFF.

This clonotype was seen repeatedly, ten times or more. CDR3 nucleotide sequence: TGTGCCAGCAGTGAACGGTGGGGGGACTTTGAAGCTTTCTTT. Translation gives CASSERWGDFEAFF. V is TRBV6-1 and J is TRBJ1-1, with D tentatively TRBD1 (5 bases). Between the trimmed V and J ends, which lost 2 bases and 7 bases, there was a span of 14 bases. The CDR3 is 14 amino acids. CDR1 and CDR2 from the germline V gene are MNHNS and SASEGT.

This clonotype was found a few times. The gene calls are TRBV4-1 and TRBJ1-2; a possible D gene is TRBD1 (5 bases). V was pared by 0 bases and J by 5 bases, with 13 bases between. Germline V gene lookup returns CDR1 MGHRA and CDR2 YSYEKL. The CDR3 spans 15 residues. The chain's CDR3 is CASSQDRGIAYGYTF. The DNA for the CDR3 is TGCGCCAGCAGCCAAGATCGGGGGATCGCATATGGCTACACCTTC.

The V and J genes are TRBV7-9 and TRBJ1-2; 7 bases fit TRBD1. CDR3 size: 14 residues. The V segment lost 2 bases and the J segment 8 bases; nucleotides outside the gene matches: 8. Per germline, CDR1 SEHNR and CDR2 FQNEAQ (reference sequence). DNA for the CDR3: TGTGCCAGCAGCTTAAACAGGGGAGGAGAAGGCTACACCTTC. Amino acid sequence: CASSLNRGGEGYTF.

This clonotype was picked up many times. The CDR3 sequence is CASSTSRLQETQYF. CDR3 DNA sequence: TGTGCCAGCAGCACCAGCCGGCTTCAAGAGACCCAGTACTTC. The J gene is TRBJ2-5, the V gene TRBV27; D is uncertain. Germline V gene sequence: CDR1 MNHEY, CDR2 SMNVEV (reference sequence). The CDR3 sequence is 14 residues long. Trimming shortened V by 6 bases and J by 2 bases, and 13 bases separated the two germline ends.

The rearrangement links TRBV20-1 to TRBJ2-7; D may be TRBD1 (6 bases). The CDR3 extends over 16 amino acids. Germline CDR1 is DFQATT and CDR2 is SNEGSKA (reference sequence). Trimming removed 5 bases from V and 0 bases from J, with 20 bases in between. CDR3 DNA sequence: TGCAGTGCTCCTCACCTTAAGGGGGTCAGCTCCTACGAGCAGTACTTC. Residues: CSAPHLKGVSSYEQYF.

V usage is TRBV24-1 and J usage is TRBJ2-2, with 10 positions matching TRBD1. Germline values: CDR1 KGHDR, CDR2 SFDVKD. The CDR3 runs to 16 residues. Trimming took 3 bases from V and 4 from J; bases not matched to a gene: 4. The CDR3 DNA is TGTGCCACCAGTGATCCTGGGACAGGGGCCACCGGGGAGCTGTTTTTT. Residues: CATSDPGTGATGELFF.

This clonotype has a count of ten or more. The rearrangement joins TRBV19 to TRBJ1-1; D might be TRBD1 (6 bases). CDR3 length: 15 amino acids. CDR1 is LNHDA, CDR2 SQIVND, per germline (reference sequence). The V and J ends lost 5 bases and 5 bases respectively, with 18 bases between them. The CDR3 bases are TGTGCCAGTAGTTACGCCACAGGGTTACCTACTGAAGCTTTCTTT. Translation: CASSYATGLPTEAFF. Filled out from reference TRBV19 and TRBJ1-1, the complete variable domain reads DGGITQSPKYLFRKEGQNVTLSCEQNLNHDAMYWYRQDPGQGLRLIYYSQIVNDFQKGDIAEGYSVSREKKESFPLTVTSAQKNPTAFYLCASSYATGLPTEAFFGQGTRLTVV.

A few counts support this clonotype. The chain recombines TRBV5-1 with TRBJ1-5; D not resolved. Trimming removed 5 bases at V and 2 bases at J, with 11 bases between. Per germline, CDR1 SGHRS and CDR2 YFSETQ. The CDR3 covers 14 residues. As DNA, the CDR3 is TGCGCCAGCAGACCCGACGGAGGCAATCAGCCCCAGCATTTT. Protein: CASRPDGGNQPQHF.

This clonotype was detected many times. The J gene is TRBJ1-5, the V gene TRBV12-3 or TRBV12-4; D remains ambiguous. This CDR3 has 15 residues. The V end was cut by 7 bases, the J end by 4 bases, with 17 bases between. The CDR3 here is CASKNGPETNQPQHF. CDR3 sequence (DNA): TGTGCCAGCAAGAATGGGCCAGAGACAAATCAGCCCCAGCATTTT.

The genes are TRBV6-5 and TRBJ2-5; D possibly corresponds to TRBD1 (6 bases). The CDR3 spans 15 residues. V was trimmed by 2 bases and J by 5 bases, leaving 15 bases between them. Germline CDR1 reads MNHEY; CDR2 reads SVGAGI. The CDR3, as DNA: TGTGCCAGCAGTTACACCCAGACAGGCGGGGAGACCCAGTACTTC. Amino acids: CASSYTQTGGETQYF.

This clonotype was observed many times. This chain joins TRBV28 and TRBJ1-5; D perhaps matches TRBD1 (5 bases). The germline CDR1 and CDR2 sequences are MDHEN and SYDVKM. Trimming removed 10 bases at V and 3 bases at J, with 16 bases between. The CDR3 sequence is 14 residues long. CDR3 region: CAISPRETNQPQHF. CDR3 DNA sequence: TGTGCCATTTCCCCCAGGGAAACCAATCAGCCCCAGCATTTT. Using reference TRBV28 and TRBJ1-5 for the parts outside the CDR3, the full variable domain is DVKVTQSSRYLVKRTGEKVFLECVQDMDHENMFWYRQDPGLGLRLIYFSYDVKMKEKGDIPEGYSVSREKKERFSLILESASTNQTSMYLCAISPRETNQPQHFGDGTRLSIL.

This clonotype came up many times. The genes are TRBV6-1 and TRBJ1-1, with D possibly TRBD1 on 6 matching bases. V lost 7 bases and J lost 2, with 11 bases in between. The CDR3 covers 13 residues. Germline lookup yields CDR1 MNHNS and CDR2 SASEGT. The chain's CDR3 is CASTPDRNTEAFF. In nucleotides, the CDR3 is TGTGCCAGCACCCCGGACAGAAACACTGAAGCTTTCTTT.

This clonotype was seen repeatedly, ten times or more. The V and J genes are TRBV12-3 or TRBV12-4 and TRBJ1-3, with 7 bases aligning to TRBD1. CDR3 length: 14 amino acids. V was clipped by 6 bases and J by 2 bases; unmatched bases: 4. CDR3 sequence (DNA): TGTGCCAGCAGCCCCCAGGGGGCTGGAAACACCATATATTTT. Protein sequence: CASSPQGAGNTIYF.

Ten or more counts support this clonotype. The chain couples TRBV6-2 or TRBV6-3 to TRBJ2-7, with 7 bases matching TRBD2. V trimming: 0 bases; J trimming: 7 bases; junction bases outside the gene matches: 6. This CDR3 has 14 amino acids. Germline V CDR1 and CDR2: MNHEY, SVGEGT. The CDR3 coding sequence is TGTGCCAGCAGTTACTCGGCGGGAGTTCATGAGCAGTACTTC. Its translation is CASSYSAGVHEQYF.

The chain recombines TRBV12-3 or TRBV12-4 with TRBJ1-5; D possibly corresponds to TRBD1 (5 bases). CDR3 length equals 16 residues. V lost 4 bases, J lost 0 bases, and 13 bases lay in between. The CDR3 bases are TGTGCCAGCAGTTCCTCAGTGGGACTTAGCAATCAGCCCCAGCATTTT. Translated, it gives CASSSSVGLSNQPQHF.

This clonotype appeared many times. The rearrangement joins TRBV7-9 to TRBJ1-2, with TRBD1 matching 9 bases. Unmatched junction bases numbered 0, after V lost 4 bases and J lost 3 bases. From germline, CDR1 is SEHNR and CDR2 FQNEAQ (reference sequence). The CDR3 sequence is 13 residues long. In DNA form, the CDR3 reads TGTGCCAGCAGCTGGACAGGGGACTATGGCTACACCTTC. Translation: CASSWTGDYGYTF.